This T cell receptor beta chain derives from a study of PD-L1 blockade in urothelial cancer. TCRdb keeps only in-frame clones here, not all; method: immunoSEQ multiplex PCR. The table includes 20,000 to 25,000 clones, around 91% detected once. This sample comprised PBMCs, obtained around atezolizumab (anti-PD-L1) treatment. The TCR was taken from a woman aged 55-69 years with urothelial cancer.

The CDR3 coding sequence is TGTGCCAGCAGCGTAGGGGGCGGACGAAACATTCAGTACTTC. Its translation: CASSVGGGRNIQYF. The V gene is TRBV9, the J gene TRBJ2-4; TRBD1 might be the D (5 bases). CDR1 is SGDLS, CDR2 YYNGEE, per germline. Trimming took 0 bases from V and 6 from J, leaving 10 bases between them. The CDR3 covers 14 residues.